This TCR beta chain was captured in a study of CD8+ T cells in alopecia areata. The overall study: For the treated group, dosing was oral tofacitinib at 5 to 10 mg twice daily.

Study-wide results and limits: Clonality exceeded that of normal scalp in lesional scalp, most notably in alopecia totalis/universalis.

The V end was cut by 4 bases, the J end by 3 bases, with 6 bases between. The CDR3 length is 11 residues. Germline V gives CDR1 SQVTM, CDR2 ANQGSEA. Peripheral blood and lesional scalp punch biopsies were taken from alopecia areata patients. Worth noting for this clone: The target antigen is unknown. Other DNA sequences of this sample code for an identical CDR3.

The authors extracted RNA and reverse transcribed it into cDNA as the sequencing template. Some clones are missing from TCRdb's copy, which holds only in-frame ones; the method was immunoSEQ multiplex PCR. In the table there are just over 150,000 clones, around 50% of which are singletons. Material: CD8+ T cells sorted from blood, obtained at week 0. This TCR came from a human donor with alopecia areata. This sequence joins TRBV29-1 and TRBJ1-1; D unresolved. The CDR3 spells CSVGQYTEAFF. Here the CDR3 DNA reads TGCAGCGTTGGGCAGTACACTGAAGCTTTCTTT. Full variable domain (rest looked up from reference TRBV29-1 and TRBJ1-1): SAVISQKPSRDICQRGTSLTIQCQVDSQVTMMFWYRQQPGQSLTLIATANQGSEATYESGFVIDKFPISRPNLTFSTLTVSNMSPEDSSIYLCSVGQYTEAFFGQGTRLTVV.